The entry below describes one TCR beta chain. Its antigen is not known. The treatment denotes: roughly 10-day PBMC culture with coronavirus spike peptide pools or control peptides (ViraFEST assay). Sequenced with the Oncomine TCR Beta short-read assay was DNA taken from cultured CD4+ T cells. TCRdb analysed the PCR reads with MiXCR anew, one entry per CDR3 protein. The sample lists some 9,600 distinct CDR3 sequences; 48% were seen once. The data derive from a study of vaccination and CD4 T cells after COVID-19. About the research overall: Median time from second vaccine dose to sampling was 72 days (14 to 241).

Germline assignment: CDR1 SGHNT and CDR2 YYREEE (reference sequence). This CDR3 contains 15 residues. V shed 0 bases and J 7 bases; nucleotides not matched to a gene: 8. The TCR was taken from a human donor who had recovered from COVID-19. V is TRBV5-4 and J is TRBJ1-1; 8 bases map to TRBD1. Sequencing was carried out using CD4+ T cells from blood, cultured in vitro. CDR3 loop: CASSLANTGGIEAFF. CDR3 nucleotide sequence: TGTGCCAGCAGCTTGGCTAATACAGGGGGGATTGAAGCTTTCTTT.